The 6 T cell receptor beta chains below were found in one sample sequenced in a study of shared clonotypes between healthy human individuals. Profiled with immunoSEQ multiplex PCR; TCRdb holds only in-frame clones, not every one. The repertoire has about 2.3 million clones, around 90% of them found once; the top ten carry approximately 0.4%. Sequencing was done on a sample of naive CD4+ T cells from PBMCs. Indicated subset: CD45RA+ positively selected. The receptor set was obtained from a man aged 18 to 30 in good health. Some clones in this sample may be carry-over from other donors' samples.

Only one count was recorded for this clone. The J gene is TRBJ2-7, the V gene TRBV15; no firm D call. The CDR3 spans 14 residues. The V end lost 1 base, the J end lost 1 base, and 8 bases lay between the germline ends. In germline, CDR1 is LNHNV, CDR2 YYDKDF (reference sequence). CDR3: CATSRVLGSYEQYF. The CDR3 DNA reads TGTGCCACCAGCAGAGTTCTAGGTTCCTACGAGCAGTACTTC. Filled out from reference TRBV15 and TRBJ2-7, the complete variable domain reads DAMVIQNPRYQVTQFGKPVTLSCSQTLNHNVMYWYQQKSSQAPKLLFHYYDKDFNNEADTPDNFQSRRPNTSFCFLDIRSPGLGDTAMYLCATSRVLGSYEQYFGPGTRLTVT.

The genes are TRBV7-9 and TRBJ2-3; a possible D gene is TRBD2 (5 bases). CDR1 SEHNR and CDR2 FQNEAQ come from the germline V gene (reference sequence). The CDR3 is made up of 15 amino acids. Trimming left V 4 bases short and J 0 bases short, with 11 bases between. CDR3 protein: CASSSGVSSTDTQYF. DNA for the CDR3: TGTGCCAGCAGCTCCGGGGTTTCTAGCACAGATACGCAGTATTTT.

A word on this clone: The identical CDR3 is also encoded by other nucleotide sequences in the sample. V and J are TRBV5-1 and TRBJ2-2; 8 bases line up with TRBD1. This CDR3 has 15 residues. The V and J ends lost 0 bases and 5 bases, in that order; junction bases with no gene match: 3. Germline values: CDR1 SGHRS, CDR2 YFSETQ. CDR3 sequence: CASSLAQGGTGELFF. The CDR3 bases are TGCGCCAGCAGCTTGGCACAGGGGGGTACCGGGGAGCTGTTTTTT.

Note on this clone: At the DNA level, this CDR3 is encoded by other sequences in the same sample as well. V gene TRBV5-1 combines with J gene TRBJ2-5; tentative D call: TRBD1 (6 bases). The germline CDR1 and CDR2 sequences are SGHRS and YFSETQ. The V gene lost 0 bases and the J gene lost 2 bases, with 11 bases spanning the gap. The CDR3 contains 15 residues. This CDR3 is CASSLVTGGQETQYF. For the CDR3, the DNA is TGCGCCAGCAGCTTGGTGACAGGTGGACAAGAGACCCAGTACTTC.

The rearrangement uses TRBV19 and TRBJ2-6, with unresolved D. Deletions cut 3 bases from V and 4 bases from J, with 10 bases between. The CDR3 is 15 amino acids. Germline CDR1 and CDR2: LNHDA and SQIVND (reference sequence). The CDR3 sequence is CASSIWVSGANVLTF. The DNA for the CDR3 is TGTGCCAGTAGTATTTGGGTGTCAGGGGCCAACGTCCTGACTTTC.

The chain joins TRBV6-5 to TRBJ2-7; the match to TRBD1 covers 7 bases. Per the germline V gene, CDR1 is MNHEY and CDR2 is SVGAGI. The CDR3 loop spans 16 amino acids. The ends lost 4 bases at V and 7 bases at J; junction bases unmatched: 16. CDR3 coding DNA: TGTGCCAGCAGTTCTTTTCCGGGACAGCCCACGCCGGAGCAGTACTTC. Protein sequence: CASSSFPGQPTPEQYF.